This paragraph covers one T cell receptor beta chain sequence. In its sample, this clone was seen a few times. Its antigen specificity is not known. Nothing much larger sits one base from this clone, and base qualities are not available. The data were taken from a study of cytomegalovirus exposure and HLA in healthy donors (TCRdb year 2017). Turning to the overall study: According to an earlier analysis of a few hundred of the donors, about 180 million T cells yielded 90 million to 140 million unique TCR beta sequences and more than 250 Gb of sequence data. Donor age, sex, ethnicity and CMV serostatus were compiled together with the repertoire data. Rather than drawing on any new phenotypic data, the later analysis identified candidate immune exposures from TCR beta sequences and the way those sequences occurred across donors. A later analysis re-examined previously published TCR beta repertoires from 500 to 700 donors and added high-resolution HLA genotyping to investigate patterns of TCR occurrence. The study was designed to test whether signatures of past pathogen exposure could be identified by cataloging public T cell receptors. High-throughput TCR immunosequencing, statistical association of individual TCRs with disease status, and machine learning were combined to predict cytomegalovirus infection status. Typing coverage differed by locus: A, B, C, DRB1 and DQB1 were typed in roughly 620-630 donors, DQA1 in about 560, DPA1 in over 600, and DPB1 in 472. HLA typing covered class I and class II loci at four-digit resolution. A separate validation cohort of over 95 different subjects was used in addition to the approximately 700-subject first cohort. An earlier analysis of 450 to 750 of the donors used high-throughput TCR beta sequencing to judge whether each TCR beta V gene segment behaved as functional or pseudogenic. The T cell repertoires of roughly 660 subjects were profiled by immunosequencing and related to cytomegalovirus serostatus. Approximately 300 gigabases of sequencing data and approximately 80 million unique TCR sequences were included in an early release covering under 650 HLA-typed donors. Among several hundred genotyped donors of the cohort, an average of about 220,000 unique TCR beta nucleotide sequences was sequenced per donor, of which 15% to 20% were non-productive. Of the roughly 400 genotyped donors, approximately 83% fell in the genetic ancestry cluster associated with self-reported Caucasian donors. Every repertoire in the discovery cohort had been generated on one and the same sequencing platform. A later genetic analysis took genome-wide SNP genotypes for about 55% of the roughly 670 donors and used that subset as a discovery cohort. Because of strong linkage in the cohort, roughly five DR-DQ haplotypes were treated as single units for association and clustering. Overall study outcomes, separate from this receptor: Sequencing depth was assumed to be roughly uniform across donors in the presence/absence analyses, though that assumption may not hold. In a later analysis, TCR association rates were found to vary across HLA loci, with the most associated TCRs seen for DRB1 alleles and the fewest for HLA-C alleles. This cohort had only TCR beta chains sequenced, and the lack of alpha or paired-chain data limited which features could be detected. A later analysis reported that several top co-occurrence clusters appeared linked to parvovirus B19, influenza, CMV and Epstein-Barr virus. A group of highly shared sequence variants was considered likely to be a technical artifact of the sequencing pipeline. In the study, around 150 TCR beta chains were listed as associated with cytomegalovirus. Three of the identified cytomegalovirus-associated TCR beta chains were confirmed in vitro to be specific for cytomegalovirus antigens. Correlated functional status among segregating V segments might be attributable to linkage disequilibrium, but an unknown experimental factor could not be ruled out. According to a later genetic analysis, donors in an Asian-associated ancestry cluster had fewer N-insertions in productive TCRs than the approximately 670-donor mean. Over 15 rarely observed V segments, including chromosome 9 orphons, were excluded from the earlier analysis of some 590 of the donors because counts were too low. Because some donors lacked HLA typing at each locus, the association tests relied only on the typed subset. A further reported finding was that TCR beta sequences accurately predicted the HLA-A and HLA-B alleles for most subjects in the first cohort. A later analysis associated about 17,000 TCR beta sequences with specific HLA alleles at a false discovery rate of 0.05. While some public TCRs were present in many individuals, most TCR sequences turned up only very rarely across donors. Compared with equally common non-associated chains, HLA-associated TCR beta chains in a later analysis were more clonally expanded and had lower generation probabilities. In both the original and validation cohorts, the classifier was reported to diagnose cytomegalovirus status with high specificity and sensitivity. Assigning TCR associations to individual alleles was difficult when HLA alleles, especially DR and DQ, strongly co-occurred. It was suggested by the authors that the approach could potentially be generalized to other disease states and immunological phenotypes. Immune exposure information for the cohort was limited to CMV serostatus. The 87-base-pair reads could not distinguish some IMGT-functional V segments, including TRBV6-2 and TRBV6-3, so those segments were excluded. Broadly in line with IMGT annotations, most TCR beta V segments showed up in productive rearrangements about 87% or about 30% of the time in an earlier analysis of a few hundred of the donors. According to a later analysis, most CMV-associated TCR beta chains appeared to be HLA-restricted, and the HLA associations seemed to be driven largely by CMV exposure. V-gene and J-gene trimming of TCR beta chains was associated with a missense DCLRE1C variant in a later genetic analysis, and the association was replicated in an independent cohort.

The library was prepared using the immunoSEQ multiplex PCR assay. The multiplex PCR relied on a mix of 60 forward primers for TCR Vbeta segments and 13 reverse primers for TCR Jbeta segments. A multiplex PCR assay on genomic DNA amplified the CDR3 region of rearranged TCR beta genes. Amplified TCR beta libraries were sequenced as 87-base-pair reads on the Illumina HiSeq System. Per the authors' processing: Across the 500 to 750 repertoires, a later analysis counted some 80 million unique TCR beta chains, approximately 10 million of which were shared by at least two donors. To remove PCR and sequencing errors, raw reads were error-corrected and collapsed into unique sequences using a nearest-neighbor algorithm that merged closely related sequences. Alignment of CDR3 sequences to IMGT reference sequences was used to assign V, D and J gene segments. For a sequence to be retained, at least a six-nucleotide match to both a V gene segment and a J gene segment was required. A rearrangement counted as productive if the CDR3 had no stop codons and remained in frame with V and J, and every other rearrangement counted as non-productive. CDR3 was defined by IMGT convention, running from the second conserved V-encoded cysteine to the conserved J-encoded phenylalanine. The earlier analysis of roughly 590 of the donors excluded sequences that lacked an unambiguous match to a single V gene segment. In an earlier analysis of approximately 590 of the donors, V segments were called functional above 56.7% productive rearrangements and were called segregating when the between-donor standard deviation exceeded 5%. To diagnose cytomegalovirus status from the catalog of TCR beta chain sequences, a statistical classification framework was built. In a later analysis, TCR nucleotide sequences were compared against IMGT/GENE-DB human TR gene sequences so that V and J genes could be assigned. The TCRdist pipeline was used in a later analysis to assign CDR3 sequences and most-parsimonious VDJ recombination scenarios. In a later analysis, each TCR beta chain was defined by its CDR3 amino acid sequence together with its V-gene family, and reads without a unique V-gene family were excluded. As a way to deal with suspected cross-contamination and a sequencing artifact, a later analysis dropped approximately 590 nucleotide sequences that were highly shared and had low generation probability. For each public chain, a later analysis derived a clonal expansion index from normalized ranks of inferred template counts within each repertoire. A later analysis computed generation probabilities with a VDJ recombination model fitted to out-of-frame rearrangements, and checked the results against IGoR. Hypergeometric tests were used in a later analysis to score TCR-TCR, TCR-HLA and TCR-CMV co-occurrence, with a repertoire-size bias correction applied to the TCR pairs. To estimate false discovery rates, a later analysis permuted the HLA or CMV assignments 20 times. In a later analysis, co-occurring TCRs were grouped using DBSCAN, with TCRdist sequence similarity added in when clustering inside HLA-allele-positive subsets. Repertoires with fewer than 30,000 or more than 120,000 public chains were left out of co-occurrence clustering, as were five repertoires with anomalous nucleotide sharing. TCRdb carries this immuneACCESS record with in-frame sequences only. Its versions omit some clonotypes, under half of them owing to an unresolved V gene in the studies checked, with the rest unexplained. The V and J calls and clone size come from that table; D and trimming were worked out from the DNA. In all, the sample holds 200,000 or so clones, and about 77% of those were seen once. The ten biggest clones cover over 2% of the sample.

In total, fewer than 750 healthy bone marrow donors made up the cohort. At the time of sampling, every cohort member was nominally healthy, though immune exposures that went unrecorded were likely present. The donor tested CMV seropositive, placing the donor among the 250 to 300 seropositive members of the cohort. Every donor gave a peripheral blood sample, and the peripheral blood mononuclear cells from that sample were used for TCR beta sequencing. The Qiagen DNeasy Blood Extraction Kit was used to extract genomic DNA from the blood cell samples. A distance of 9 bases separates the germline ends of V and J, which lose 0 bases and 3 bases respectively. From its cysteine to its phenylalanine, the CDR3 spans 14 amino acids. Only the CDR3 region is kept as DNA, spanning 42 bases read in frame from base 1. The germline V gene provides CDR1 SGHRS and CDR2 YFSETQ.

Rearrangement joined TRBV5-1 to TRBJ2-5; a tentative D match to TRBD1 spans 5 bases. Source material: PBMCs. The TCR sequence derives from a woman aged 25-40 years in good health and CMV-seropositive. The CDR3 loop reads CASSLGDRKETQYF. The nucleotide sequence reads TGCGCCAGCAGCTTGGGAGACAGAAAAGAGACCCAGTACTTC.